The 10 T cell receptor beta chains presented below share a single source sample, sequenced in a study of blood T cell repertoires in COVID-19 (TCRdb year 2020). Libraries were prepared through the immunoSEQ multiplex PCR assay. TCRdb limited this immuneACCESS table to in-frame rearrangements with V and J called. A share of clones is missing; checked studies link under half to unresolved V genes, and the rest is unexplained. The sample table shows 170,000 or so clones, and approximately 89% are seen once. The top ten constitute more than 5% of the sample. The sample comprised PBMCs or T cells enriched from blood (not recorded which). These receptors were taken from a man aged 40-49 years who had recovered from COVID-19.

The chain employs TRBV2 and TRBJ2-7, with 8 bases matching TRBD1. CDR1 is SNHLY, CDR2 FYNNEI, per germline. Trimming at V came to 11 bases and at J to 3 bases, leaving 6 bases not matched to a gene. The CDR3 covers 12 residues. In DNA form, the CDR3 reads TGTGCCGGCGGACAGGGTATCTACGAGCAGTACTTC. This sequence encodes CAGGQGIYEQYF.

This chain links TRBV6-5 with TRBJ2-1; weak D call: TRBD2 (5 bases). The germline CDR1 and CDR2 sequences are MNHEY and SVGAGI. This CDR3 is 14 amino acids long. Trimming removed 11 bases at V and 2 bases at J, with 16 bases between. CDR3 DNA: TGTGCCTCCTCCCCCCCGGAGGCCTACAATGAGCAGTTCTTC. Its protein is CASSPPEAYNEQFF.

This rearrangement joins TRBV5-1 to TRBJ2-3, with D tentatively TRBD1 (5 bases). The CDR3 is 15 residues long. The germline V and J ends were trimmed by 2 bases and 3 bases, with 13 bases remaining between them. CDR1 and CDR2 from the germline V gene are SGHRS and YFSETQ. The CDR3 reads CASSLSGINTDTQYF. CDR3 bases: TGCGCCAGCAGCTTATCAGGGATCAATACAGATACGCAGTATTTT.

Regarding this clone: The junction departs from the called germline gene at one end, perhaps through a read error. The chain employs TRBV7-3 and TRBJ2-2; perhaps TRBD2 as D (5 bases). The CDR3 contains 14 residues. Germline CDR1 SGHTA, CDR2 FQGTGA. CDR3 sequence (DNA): TGTGCCAGCAGCTTAATCGAGAACACCGGGGAGCTGCTTTTT. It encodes CASSLIENTGELLF.

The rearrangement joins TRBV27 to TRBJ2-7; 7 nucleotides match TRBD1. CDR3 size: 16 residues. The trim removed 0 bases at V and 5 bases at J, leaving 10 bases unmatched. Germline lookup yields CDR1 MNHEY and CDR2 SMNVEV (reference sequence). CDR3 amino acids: CASSLSRGTVINEQYF. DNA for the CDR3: TGTGCCAGCAGTTTATCGAGGGGGACAGTGATAAACGAGCAGTACTTC.

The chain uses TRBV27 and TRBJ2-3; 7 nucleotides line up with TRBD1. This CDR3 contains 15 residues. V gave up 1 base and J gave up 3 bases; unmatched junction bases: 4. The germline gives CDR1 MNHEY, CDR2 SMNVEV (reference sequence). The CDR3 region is CASSLYGRGTDTQYF. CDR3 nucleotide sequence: TGTGCCAGCAGTTTATACGGCAGGGGGACAGATACGCAGTATTTT.

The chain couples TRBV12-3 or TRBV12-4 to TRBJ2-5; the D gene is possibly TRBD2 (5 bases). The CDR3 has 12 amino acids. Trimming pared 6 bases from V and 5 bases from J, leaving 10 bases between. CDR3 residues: CASSSGPETQYF. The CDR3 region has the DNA TGTGCCAGCAGCAGCGGACCGGAGACCCAGTACTTC.

The DNA of the CDR3 is TGTGCCAGCAGCTTAATGGCAGGTCATAGCAATCAGCCCCAGCATTTT. Its translation is CASSLMAGHSNQPQHF. The chain couples TRBV7-2 to TRBJ1-5; D call uncertain. This CDR3 is built from 16 residues. Germline assignment: CDR1 SGHTA and CDR2 FQGNSA. Deletions cut 2 bases from V and 0 bases from J, with 11 bases between.

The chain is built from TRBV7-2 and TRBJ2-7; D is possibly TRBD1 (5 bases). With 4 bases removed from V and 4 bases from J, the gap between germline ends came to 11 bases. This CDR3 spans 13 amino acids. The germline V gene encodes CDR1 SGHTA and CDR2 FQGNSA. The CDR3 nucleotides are TGTGCCAGCAGCTCGTCCCCAGGGTACGAGCAGTACTTC. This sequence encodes CASSSSPGYEQYF.

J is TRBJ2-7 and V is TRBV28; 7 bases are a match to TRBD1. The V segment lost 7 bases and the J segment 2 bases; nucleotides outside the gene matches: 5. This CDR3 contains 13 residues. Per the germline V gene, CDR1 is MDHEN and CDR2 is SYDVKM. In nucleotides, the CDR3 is TGTGCCAGCAATCGGGACAGTGCCTACGAGCAGTACTTC. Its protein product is CASNRDSAYEQYF.